The present T cell receptor beta chain was sequenced within a study of cytomegalovirus exposure and HLA in healthy donors. Primers for the PCR totalled 60 Vbeta and 13 Jbeta. Source study methods: Later work found 80 million to 85 million unique TCR beta chains, with 9 million to 13 million shared. Data came from immunoSEQ multiplex PCR; TCRdb stores just in-frame clones and leaves some out. From that table come the V and J calls and clone size; the DNA was used to work out D and trimming. The data contain roughly 160,000 clones, about three quarters of them seen just once; the ten biggest clones take up approximately 2.8%. Healthy bone marrow donors made up the donor group. CDR1 SGHTA and CDR2 FQGTGA come from the germline V gene. Trimming stripped 4 bases from V and 7 bases from J, with 11 bases between. The CDR3 has 13 residues.

The chain combines TRBV7-3 with TRBJ2-1, with TRBD2 as a possible D gene (6 bases). This sequence originates from a woman between 25 and 40 years old in good health and CMV-seronegative. The sample was PBMCs. CDR3 coding DNA: TGTGCCAGCAGCTCTGACCGGGGGAATGAGCAGTTCTTC. Residues: CASSSDRGNEQFF.